Shown below are 32 T cell receptor beta chains from a single sample sequenced in a study of shared clonotypes between healthy human individuals. Produced via immunoSEQ multiplex PCR; TCRdb's table is partial and in-frame only. The profile shows over a million clones, about 80% of them singletons. Input material: memory CD4+ T cells from PBMCs. Subset denoted: CD45RA-negative fraction. The source of these receptors is a man between 18 and 35 years old in good health. Some clones in this sample may be carry-over from other donors' samples.

V usage is TRBV11-1 and J usage is TRBJ1-5, with D uncertain. Germline V gene lookup returns CDR1 SGHAT and CDR2 FQDESV (reference sequence). The V end was cut by 1 base, the J end by 9 bases, with 10 bases between. The CDR3 sequence is 13 residues long. The CDR3 sequence: CASSLVTGRPQHF. For the CDR3, the DNA is TGTGCCAGCAGCTTAGTAACCGGGCGGCCCCAGCATTTT.

This chain links TRBV29-1 with TRBJ2-3; 12 nucleotides match TRBD2. V was pared by 1 base and J by 4 bases, with 6 bases of the junction left unmatched. This CDR3 has 16 residues. Germline values: CDR1 SQVTM, CDR2 ANQGSEA. DNA of the CDR3: TGCAGCGTTGAAGGGGCTAGCGGGAGGGCCCCAGATACGCAGTATTTT. Translation gives CSVEGASGRAPDTQYF.

V is TRBV7-7 and J is TRBJ1-1, with 7 bases that match TRBD1. The V segment lost 8 bases and the J segment 1 base; nucleotides outside the gene matches: 16. The CDR3 length is 17 residues. The germline CDR1 and CDR2 sequences are SSHAT and FNYEAQ (reference sequence). CDR3 coding DNA: TGTGCCAGCCTCCGGACAGGACCCCGAGTAAAGAACACTGAAGCTTTCTTT. This gives the protein CASLRTGPRVKNTEAFF.

The chain joins TRBV6-5 to TRBJ2-3; D may be TRBD2 (6 bases). Germline V gene data show CDR1 as MNHEY and CDR2 as SVGAGI. V was pared by 6 bases and J by 4 bases, with 17 bases between. The CDR3 is 15 amino acids. The CDR3 reads CASSPPDAGPDTQYF. CDR3 DNA: TGTGCCAGCAGCCCCCCCGACGCGGGGCCAGATACGCAGTATTTT.

The V gene is TRBV5-1, the J gene TRBJ2-4; the D is unclear. The germline CDR1 and CDR2 sequences are SGHRS and YFSETQ. CDR3 size: 15 residues. V dropped 3 bases and J dropped 0 bases, with 10 bases sitting between them. The CDR3 DNA sequence: TGCGCCAGCAGCTCCCAGTACGGAGCCAAAAACATTCAGTACTTC. It codes for CASSSQYGAKNIQYF.

This clone has only one observation. The chain joins TRBV4-1 to TRBJ1-5, with no clear D. The CDR3 covers 17 residues. The germline V gene encodes CDR1 MGHRA and CDR2 YSYEKL. Trimming pared 2 bases from V and 0 bases from J, leaving 14 bases between. The CDR3 DNA follows: TGCGCCAGCAGCCAAAGTTCGGAGGCCTATAGCAATCAGCCCCAGCATTTT. This translates into CASSQSSEAYSNQPQHF.

The chain's CDR3 is CASSSDSWANVLTF. CDR3 sequence (DNA): TGCGCCAGCAGCTCTGACAGTTGGGCCAACGTCCTGACTTTC. The rearrangement joins TRBV5-1 to TRBJ2-6; D might be TRBD1 (5 bases). This CDR3 spans 14 amino acids. V lost 3 bases and J 5 bases, leaving 9 bases between the germline ends. Per germline, CDR1 SGHRS and CDR2 YFSETQ.

In its sample, this clone was seen once. This sequence joins TRBV4-3 and TRBJ2-3, with a weak D call TRBD2 (5 bases). From germline, CDR1 is LGHNA and CDR2 YSLEER. The CDR3 consists of 16 residues. V lost 4 bases and J 0 bases, leaving 14 bases between the germline ends. CDR3: CASSPSGGSSTDTQYF. CDR3 coding DNA: TGCGCCAGCAGCCCAAGTGGCGGGTCTAGCACAGATACGCAGTATTTT.

V usage is TRBV2 and J usage is TRBJ2-3, with D unresolved. The CDR3 is 12 amino acids. Between the trimmed V and J ends, which lost 7 bases and 6 bases, there was a span of 11 bases. CDR1 and CDR2 (germline): SNHLY, FYNNEI. The CDR3 bases are TGTGCCAGCATCGAACGGCTTGATACGCAGTATTTT. It is translated as CASIERLDTQYF.

In its sample, this clone was seen a few times. The chain combines TRBV5-3 with TRBJ2-5; a weak D match, TRBD2 (6 bases). The DNA end is more similar to TRBJ2-7, so the J call may be wrong. TRBV5-3 is an open reading frame, and its role is uncertain. This CDR3 is built from 15 residues. This chain's CDR3 is CARSLGTGVFYEQYF. The CDR3 nucleotides are TGTGCCAGAAGCTTGGGGACGGGAGTGTTCTACGAGCAGTACTTC.

V is TRBV27 and J is TRBJ2-7, with D unresolved. Looked up from germline, CDR1 is MNHEY and CDR2 is SMNVEV (reference sequence). The CDR3 is made up of 13 amino acids. Trimming pared 5 bases from V and 0 bases from J, leaving 8 bases between. The CDR3: CASSPQNSYEQYF. CDR3 DNA: TGTGCCAGCAGTCCCCAGAACTCCTACGAGCAGTACTTC.

V gene TRBV18 combines with J gene TRBJ1-1; 9 bases map to TRBD1. Germline loops: CDR1 KGHSH, CDR2 LQKENI. The CDR3 extends over 15 amino acids. The junction had 4 bases not matched to a gene; V was cut back by 3 bases and J by 2 bases. The CDR3: CASSPGTGRNTEAFF. The CDR3 nucleotides are TGTGCCAGCTCACCGGGGACAGGGAGAAACACTGAAGCTTTCTTT. The whole variable domain, filled in from reference TRBV18 and TRBJ1-1, reads NAGVMQNPRHLVRRRGQEARLRCSPMKGHSHVYWYRQLPEEGLKFMVYLQKENIIDESGMPKERFSAEFPKEGPSILRIQQVVRGDSAAYFCASSPGTGRNTEAFFGQGTRLTVV.

The chain recombines TRBV7-9 with TRBJ2-1; D is unclear. Trimming took 5 bases from V and 4 from J, leaving 6 bases between them. Germline CDR1 is SEHNR and CDR2 is FQNEAQ (reference sequence). The CDR3 runs to 12 residues. CDR3 residues: CASSLQYNEQFF. CDR3 DNA sequence: TGTGCCAGCAGCCTACAGTACAATGAGCAGTTCTTC.

V usage is TRBV7-2 and J usage is TRBJ2-5; 9 bases match TRBD1. Germline CDR1 is SGHTA and CDR2 is FQGNSA. V shed 3 bases and J 5 bases; nucleotides not matched to a gene: 16. The CDR3 is made up of 18 amino acids. The CDR3 reads CASSFSIGGQGALETQYF. The CDR3, as DNA: TGTGCCAGCAGCTTTTCTATAGGGGGACAGGGTGCCCTGGAGACCCAGTACTTC.

With regard to this clone: Other DNA sequences in this sample translate to the same CDR3. The CDR3 nucleotides read TGCGCCAGCAGCTTGGGAGCGGGGAACACTGAAGCTTTCTTT. This gives the protein CASSLGAGNTEAFF. The rearrangement uses TRBV5-1 and TRBJ1-1; D gene ambiguous. The CDR3 spans 14 residues. The germline gives CDR1 SGHRS, CDR2 YFSETQ. V was pared by 0 bases and J by 1 base, with 7 bases between.

The chain joins TRBV4-1 to TRBJ2-5, with 9 positions matching TRBD2. Matching the DNA end better, TRBJ2-7 makes the J call doubtful. Looked up from germline, CDR1 is MGHRA and CDR2 is YSYEKL. The CDR3 sequence is 15 residues long. The CDR3 sequence is CASSQRFSGSYEQYF. The CDR3 bases are TGCGCCAGCAGCCAACGCTTTAGCGGGAGCTACGAGCAGTACTTC.

The V call is TRBV7-3, the J call TRBJ1-5; D remains unclear. The CDR3 length is 17 residues. Trimming removed 2 bases from V and 2 bases from J, with 16 bases in between. CDR1 is SGHTA, CDR2 FQGTGA, per germline. CDR3 sequence: CASSLSCVRRCNQPQHF. CDR3 nucleotides: TGTGCCAGCAGCTTATCGTGCGTACGGCGCTGCAATCAGCCCCAGCATTTT.

The rearrangement uses TRBV10-1 and TRBJ2-3; 8 bases align to TRBD2. CDR1 is WNHNN, CDR2 SYGVQD, per germline (reference sequence). The CDR3 totals 14 residues. The trim removed 8 bases at V and 2 bases at J, leaving 6 bases unmatched. CDR3 sequence reads: CASSTSAYTDTQYF. CDR3 coding DNA: TGCGCCAGCTCGACTAGCGCGTACACAGATACGCAGTATTTT.

The chain links TRBV23-1 to TRBJ2-7; TRBD1 matches at 10 bases. TRBV23-1 is known as an ORF, though its function is uncertain. The V and J ends lost 3 bases and 2 bases, in that order; junction bases with no gene match: 7. This CDR3 comprises 16 residues. The CDR3 here is CASSHQKGTGAYEQYF. CDR3 in DNA: TGCGCCAGCAGTCACCAAAAGGGGACAGGGGCCTACGAGCAGTACTTC.

The chain couples TRBV9 to TRBJ2-7; 10 positions match TRBD2. The germline CDR1 and CDR2 sequences are SGDLS and YYNGEE. J gave up 3 bases and V 0 bases, and 3 bases lay outside the gene matches. CDR3 length: 15 residues. The CDR3 DNA follows: TGTGCCAGCAGCGTAGTTCCTAGCGGGAGCTACGAGCAGTACTTC. Translated: CASSVVPSGSYEQYF.

J is TRBJ2-7 and V is TRBV7-8; D gene uncertain. Germline CDR1 SGHVS, CDR2 FQNEAQ. CDR3 length: 14 residues. With 1 base removed from V and 3 bases from J, the gap between germline ends came to 10 bases. The CDR3 sequence: CASSLDGPNYEQYF. CDR3 bases: TGTGCCAGCAGCTTAGACGGACCCAACTACGAGCAGTACTTC. Based on the CDR3 plus reference TRBV7-8 and TRBJ2-7, the full variable domain is GAGVSQSPRYKVAKRGQDVALRCDPISGHVSLFWYQQALGQGPEFLTYFQNEAQLDKSGLPSDRFFAERPEGSVSTLKIQRTQQEDSAVYLCASSLDGPNYEQYFGPGTRLTVT.

This clone was detected ten times or more. The chain links TRBV5-6 to TRBJ2-1, with TRBD2 matching over 7 bases. The CDR3 length is 18 residues. Germline CDR1 SGHDT, CDR2 YYEEEE. The trim removed 1 base at V and 9 bases at J, leaving 19 bases unmatched. The CDR3 nucleotides are TGTGCCAGCAGCTTGCAAGTGAGGTTCGGACTAGTTGAGGGTGAGCAGTTCTTC. This sequence encodes CASSLQVRFGLVEGEQFF.

The rearrangement links TRBV9 to TRBJ1-3, with D possibly TRBD1 on 5 matching bases. This CDR3 has 15 amino acids. V lost 0 bases and J lost 0, with 7 bases in between. Germline CDR1 SGDLS, CDR2 YYNGEE. The CDR3 bases are TGTGCCAGCAGCGTAGAGGGGCCCTCTGGAAACACCATATATTTT. Amino acids: CASSVEGPSGNTIYF.

The chain links TRBV19 to TRBJ1-4; no clear D gene. V dropped 3 bases and J dropped 3 bases, with 11 bases sitting between them. Germline V gives CDR1 LNHDA, CDR2 SQIVND (reference sequence). The CDR3 contains 15 residues. CDR3 amino acids: CASSITLGPNEKLFF. CDR3 DNA sequence: TGTGCCAGTAGTATCACTCTGGGCCCTAATGAAAAACTGTTTTTT. Drawing the rest from reference TRBV19 and TRBJ1-4, the complete variable domain is DGGITQSPKYLFRKEGQNVTLSCEQNLNHDAMYWYRQDPGQGLRLIYYSQIVNDFQKGDIAEGYSVSREKKESFPLTVTSAQKNPTAFYLCASSITLGPNEKLFFGSGTQLSVL.

The chain combines TRBV5-1 with TRBJ2-1; 8 bases are shared with TRBD2. Germline V gene sequence: CDR1 SGHRS, CDR2 YFSETQ. V was clipped by 1 base and J by 7 bases; unmatched bases: 7. The CDR3 is made up of 15 amino acids. For the CDR3, the DNA is TGCGCCAGCAGCTTGTTCAGCGGGAGTGGAAATGAGCAGTTCTTC. This translates into CASSLFSGSGNEQFF. Based on the CDR3 plus reference TRBV5-1 and TRBJ2-1, the full variable domain is KAGVTQTPRYLIKTRGQQVTLSCSPISGHRSVSWYQQTPGQGLQFLFEYFSETQRNKGNFPGRFSGRQFSNSRSEMNVSTLELGDSALYLCASSLFSGSGNEQFFGPGTRLTVL.

The chain combines TRBV9 with TRBJ2-5; 7 bases are a match to TRBD2. V lost 0 bases and J lost 1; bases outside the gene matches: 12. Germline V lookup: CDR1 SGDLS, CDR2 YYNGEE. The CDR3 is made up of 18 amino acids. The CDR3, as DNA: TGTGCCAGCAGCGTAGGTAGTTTGGCTAGCGGCCTCCAAGAGACCCAGTACTTC. It encodes CASSVGSLASGLQETQYF.

This clone was picked up a small number of times. This sequence joins TRBV4-1 and TRBJ2-7; 9 nucleotides align to TRBD1. The CDR3 has 14 amino acids. The germline V gene has CDR1 MGHRA and CDR2 YSYEKL. Losses at the gene ends were 2 bases for V and 4 bases for J; bases not matched to a gene: 3. The CDR3 DNA reads TGCGCCAGCAGCCAAACTGGACAGGGGTACGAGCAGTACTTC. This codes for CASSQTGQGYEQYF.

The gene calls are TRBV7-9 and TRBJ1-2; D is perhaps TRBD1 (5 bases). The germline CDR1 and CDR2 sequences are SEHNR and FQNEAQ (reference sequence). V lost 7 bases and J lost 10, with 28 bases in between. The CDR3 has 16 residues. The CDR3, as DNA: TGTGCCAGCAACTTGGGGCGGACACTCTTCGTGGATGACTACACCTTC. Its translation: CASNLGRTLFVDDYTF.

About this clone itself: This specimen includes other DNA sequences encoding the same CDR3. V usage is TRBV5-1 and J usage is TRBJ1-1; a possible D gene is TRBD1 (5 bases). Trimming removed 2 bases from V and 1 base from J, with 6 bases in between. The CDR3 is made up of 13 amino acids. The germline V gene has CDR1 SGHRS and CDR2 YFSETQ. The CDR3 spells CASSLQENTEAFF. For the CDR3, the DNA is TGCGCCAGCAGCTTACAGGAGAACACTGAAGCTTTCTTT. Supplemented by reference TRBV5-1 and TRBJ1-1, the full variable domain reads KAGVTQTPRYLIKTRGQQVTLSCSPISGHRSVSWYQQTPGQGLQFLFEYFSETQRNKGNFPGRFSGRQFSNSRSEMNVSTLELGDSALYLCASSLQENTEAFFGQGTRLTVV.

The chain uses TRBV7-9 and TRBJ1-4; maybe TRBD1 (6 bases). This CDR3 is 15 amino acids long. CDR1 is SEHNR and CDR2 is FQNEAQ in the germline V gene (reference sequence). Trimming removed 5 bases from V and 4 bases from J, with 14 bases in between. CDR3 DNA: TGTGCCAGCAGCCCGTGGACAGAAATTAATGAAAAACTGTTTTTT. It yields the protein CASSPWTEINEKLFF.

The chain has TRBV30 and TRBJ2-3; 14 nucleotides line up with TRBD2. CDR3 length equals 17 residues. The germline V gene encodes CDR1 GTSNPN and CDR2 SVGIG (reference sequence). The ends lost 0 bases at V and 0 bases at J; junction bases unmatched: 2. In DNA, the CDR3 is TGTGCCTGGAGTGTGGGACTAGCGGGAGCTAGCACAGATACGCAGTATTTT. Protein sequence: CAWSVGLAGASTDTQYF.

The chain couples TRBV6-5 to TRBJ1-1, with a weak D call TRBD1 (5 bases). Germline CDR1 MNHEY, CDR2 SVGAGI. Trimming shortened V by 2 bases and J by 1 base, and 11 bases separated the two germline ends. CDR3 length: 15 residues. The CDR3 sequence: CASSYPGGRNTEAFF. The DNA of the CDR3 is TGTGCCAGCAGTTACCCCGGGGGACGGAACACTGAAGCTTTCTTT.